What follows are 17 T cell receptor beta chains derived from one specimen sequenced in a study of somatic mutations in cytotoxic T cells in rheumatoid arthritis. The method was immunoSEQ multiplex PCR; TCRdb's version includes in-frame clones alone and lacks a portion of them. The table includes 20,000 to 25,000 clones, 75% to 80% detected once. The material sequenced was CD8+ T cells sorted from blood. These receptors were obtained from an adult with rheumatoid arthritis.

This chain connects TRBV9 to TRBJ2-4; 8 positions agree with TRBD2. In germline, CDR1 is SGDLS, CDR2 YYNGEE. V gave up 1 base and J gave up 0 bases; unmatched junction bases: 3. The CDR3 runs 16 residues. CDR3 amino acids: CASSVSGGIAKNIQYF. As DNA, the CDR3 is TGTGCCAGCAGCGTAAGCGGGGGTATAGCCAAAAACATTCAGTACTTC.

V is TRBV29-1 and J is TRBJ1-2; TRBD1 matches at 8 bases. With 3 bases clipped from V and 1 base from J, the junction kept 10 bases outside the gene matches. Germline CDR1 reads SQVTM; CDR2 reads ANQGSEA. The CDR3 is made up of 16 amino acids. This CDR3 reads CSVEGQAPTFNYGYTF. The CDR3 DNA sequence: TGCAGCGTTGAGGGACAGGCCCCGACCTTTAACTATGGCTACACCTTC.

This chain uses TRBV19 with TRBJ1-5, with TRBD1 matching over 11 bases. The germline CDR1 and CDR2 sequences are LNHDA and SQIVND (reference sequence). After removal of 5 bases from V and 7 bases from J, the junction contained 10 bases not matched to a gene. The length of the CDR3 is 16 residues. The CDR3 region has the DNA TGTGCCAGTAGTCCGAATGGGACAGGGGGTGGGCAGCCCCAGCATTTT. Amino acid sequence: CASSPNGTGGGQPQHF.

This clone was observed once. The chain links TRBV7-6 to TRBJ2-5; D possibly corresponds to TRBD1 (6 bases). Germline CDR1 is SGHVS and CDR2 is FNYEAQ. The CDR3 is 13 amino acids. Between the trimmed V and J ends, which lost 1 base and 5 bases, there was a span of 8 bases. The CDR3 sequence: CASSLGGRETQYF. CDR3 nucleotides: TGTGCCAGCAGCTTAGGGGGGCGGGAGACCCAGTACTTC.

This sequence joins TRBV14 and TRBJ2-7; 7 bases map to TRBD2. CDR1 and CDR2 (germline): SGHDN, FVKESK. This CDR3 is built from 14 residues. The trim removed 4 bases at V and 2 bases at J, leaving 5 bases unmatched. CDR3 sequence: CASSPAAGAYEQYF. The CDR3 DNA reads as TGTGCCAGCAGCCCCGCCGCGGGGGCCTACGAGCAGTACTTC. Drawing the rest from reference TRBV14 and TRBJ2-7, the complete variable domain is EAGVTQFPSHSVIEKGQTVTLRCDPISGHDNLYWYRRVMGKEIKFLLHFVKESKQDESGMPNNRFLAERTGGTYSTLKVQPAELEDSGVYFCASSPAAGAYEQYFGPGTRLTVT.

The chain uses TRBV9 and TRBJ2-2; TRBD1 matches 7 bases. V shed 4 bases and J 4 bases; nucleotides not matched to a gene: 7. The CDR3 contains 15 residues. In germline, CDR1 is SGDLS, CDR2 YYNGEE. The CDR3: CASSSGGHTTGELFF. CDR3 in DNA: TGTGCCAGCAGCTCAGGGGGACATACCACCGGGGAGCTGTTTTTT.

The V and J genes are TRBV5-5 and TRBJ2-2, with 8 nucleotides matching TRBD1. The V gene's germline CDR1 is SGHKS and CDR2 YYEKEE (reference sequence). The V and J ends lost 1 base and 0 bases, in that order; junction bases with no gene match: 2. The CDR3 totals 16 residues. The CDR3 DNA reads TGTGCCAGCAGCTTGATGGACAGGGCGAACACCGGGGAGCTGTTTTTT. Its protein product is CASSLMDRANTGELFF.

This clone is termed medium-sized. The chain carries TRBV7-6 and TRBJ1-1, with D hard to call. V was shortened by 5 bases and J by 5 bases, with 12 bases between the two germline ends. Germline V gene lookup returns CDR1 SGHVS and CDR2 FNYEAQ. The CDR3 contains 13 residues. Here the CDR3 DNA reads TGTGCCAGCAGCCCCGGCGGGCGGACTGAAGCTTTCTTT. As protein: CASSPGGRTEAFF.

The V call is TRBV5-1, the J call TRBJ1-1; TRBD1 matches at 7 bases. CDR3 size: 15 residues. The J segment lost 5 bases and the V segment lost 3 bases, leaving 10 bases of the junction unmatched. The V gene's germline CDR1 is SGHRS and CDR2 YFSETQ. In nucleotides, the CDR3 is TGCGCCAGCAGCTCCGAGACAGGGAGTTGGACTGAAGCTTTCTTT. Amino acids: CASSSETGSWTEAFF.

This clone was detected only a few times. The chain has TRBV4-2 and TRBJ1-1; D not certain. Germline V gives CDR1 LGHNA, CDR2 YNFKEQ. CDR3 length: 15 amino acids. V gave up 0 bases and J gave up 0 bases, with 8 bases separating them. CDR3 sequence reads: CASSQDSGLNTEAFF. The CDR3 DNA is TGTGCCAGCAGCCAAGATTCCGGGTTGAACACTGAAGCTTTCTTT.

This clone occurred a few times. V usage is TRBV9 and J usage is TRBJ2-1; TRBD2 aligns across 10 bases. The ends lost 4 bases at V and 2 bases at J; junction bases unmatched: 6. The CDR3 has 16 residues. The germline V gene encodes CDR1 SGDLS and CDR2 YYNGEE. CDR3 nucleotide sequence: TGTGCCAGCAGCCTCACCGGACTAGCGGCCTACAATGAGCAGTTCTTC. It specifies CASSLTGLAAYNEQFF.

This chain links TRBV6-1 with TRBJ2-5; 11 bases match TRBD1. In germline, CDR1 is MNHNS, CDR2 SASEGT. The CDR3 is 16 amino acids. V shed 3 bases and J 1 base; nucleotides not matched to a gene: 4. CDR3 DNA sequence: TGTGCCAGCAGTGATTGGGACAGGGGGGCCCAAGAGACCCAGTACTTC. Amino acids: CASSDWDRGAQETQYF.

This chain links TRBV7-9 with TRBJ2-2, with a tentative D call TRBD1 (5 bases). Germline V CDR1 and CDR2: SEHNR, FQNEAQ (reference sequence). V was clipped by 3 bases and J by 0 bases, with 8 bases between them. The CDR3 is 15 residues long. CDR3 loop: CASSLRTTNTGELFF. The CDR3, as DNA: TGTGCCAGCAGCTTGCGGACAACGAACACCGGGGAGCTGTTTTTT.

The V gene is TRBV11-2, the J gene TRBJ1-4; TRBD1 aligns across 7 bases. The CDR3 spans 16 residues. The germline CDR1 and CDR2 sequences are SGHAT and FQNNGV. Trimming cost V 5 bases and J 8 bases; bases outside gene matches: 14. The CDR3 sequence: CASSNPQGGWSEKLFF. The CDR3 DNA reads as TGTGCCAGCAGCAACCCTCAGGGGGGTTGGAGCGAAAAACTGTTTTTT.

The chain carries TRBV5-5 and TRBJ1-5; D gene uncertain. The CDR3 length is 15 residues. The germline V and J ends were trimmed by 2 bases and 6 bases, with 15 bases remaining between them. The germline CDR1 and CDR2 sequences are SGHKS and YYEKEE (reference sequence). CDR3 protein: CASSLLLGSSQPQHF. The CDR3 DNA reads TGTGCCAGCAGCTTACTTTTGGGATCGAGTCAGCCCCAGCATTTT.

The rearrangement joins TRBV27 to TRBJ2-6; D not resolved. Germline V lookup: CDR1 MNHEY, CDR2 SMNVEV (reference sequence). Between the trimmed V and J ends, which lost 4 bases and 4 bases, there was a span of 5 bases. The CDR3 totals 13 residues. CDR3: CASSYPGANVLTF. CDR3 DNA sequence: TGTGCCAGCAGTTACCCCGGGGCCAACGTCCTGACTTTC.

The chain links TRBV7-8 to TRBJ2-1; possible D gene TRBD1, 6 bases. CDR3 length: 15 residues. Germline V gives CDR1 SGHVS, CDR2 FQNEAQ. V was cut by 5 bases and J by 5 bases, with 16 bases left in between. This chain's CDR3 is CASSEYGQPDNEQFF. For the CDR3, the DNA is TGTGCCAGCAGCGAATACGGACAGCCGGACAATGAGCAGTTCTTC.